These T cell receptor beta chains were read from a single sample in a study of vaccination effects on CD4 cells after COVID-19. For these TCRs, the target antigens are not known. Method: immunoSEQ multiplex PCR; TCRdb's copy keeps in-frame clones and lacks some. The sample comprises about 12,000 clones, about 65% of which are singletons, and 7.5% to 9.5% rests with the top ten. The sample in question was CD4+ T cells from PBMCs cultured with SARS-CoV-2 spike peptides, obtained after COVID-19 vaccination. These receptors were collected from a human donor who received a COVID-19 vaccine. Both conserved end residues are trimmed from each CDR3.

len | j_gene | v_gene | CDR3aa
13 | TRBJ2-1 | TRBV12-5 | ASGLIMSSYNEQF
12 | TRBJ2-7 | TRBV11-2 | ASSLDLRAYEQY
10 | TRBJ1-2 | TRBV27 | ASSRQGNGYT
13 | TRBJ1-5 | TRBV28 | ASSLLTPSNQPQH
12 | TRBJ2-7 | TRBV27 | ASSLFYASGEQY
16 | TRBJ2-3 | TRBV27 | ASSLWGGEQGTTDTQY
11 | TRBJ1-1 | TRBV5-1 | ASRRTGNTEAF
11 | TRBJ2-5 | TRBV6-1 | ASSEGGLETQY
13 | TRBJ2-3 | TRBV11-2 | ASSLWRGSTDTQY
13 | TRBJ2-7 | TRBV28 | ASSLTSGASYEQY
13 | TRBJ2-7 | TRBV6-2/TRBV6-3 | ASSYGGASGLTEY
13 | TRBJ1-5 | TRBV19 | ASSGGMYSNQPQH
13 | TRBJ1-1 | TRBV6-5 | ASTLDSYSNTEAF
13 | TRBJ1-6 | TRBV19 | ASSTGSGYNSPLH
14 | TRBJ1-4 | TRBV7-9 | ASSFRGGVSNEKLF
14 | TRBJ2-2 | TRBV5-1 | ASSLMGFSNTGELF
14 | TRBJ1-3 | TRBV19 | ASSIGWIDSGNTIY
11 | TRBJ1-1 | TRBV5-4 | ASSLDRGGEAF
13 | TRBJ2-3 | TRBV6-2/TRBV6-3 | ASSYARISTDTQY
12 | TRBJ2-1 | TRBV19 | ASSERYSYNEQF
12 | TRBJ1-2 | TRBV6-5 | ASSQLGQGDGYT
12 | TRBJ1-1 | TRBV3-1/TRBV3-2 | ASSPTGGRGEAF
13 | TRBJ2-2 | TRBV6-1 | ASSEAGGTAGELF
11 | TRBJ2-2 | TRBV6-5 | ASRTGGSGELF
10 | TRBJ1-2 | TRBV30 | AQDRANYGYT
13 | TRBJ2-7 | TRBV19 | ASSPPSRSRREQY
11 | TRBJ2-7 | TRBV11-2 | ASSLGGGYEQY
14 | TRBJ1-3 | TRBV3-1/TRBV3-2 | ASSQRAIRSGNTIY
15 | TRBJ1-5 | TRBV19 | ASSMRGGQGVYQPQH
10 | TRBJ1-2 | TRBV28 | ASSFQGYGYT
11 | TRBJ2-3 | TRBV12-3/TRBV12-4 | ASLRDRTDTQY
15 | TRBJ2-3 | TRBV9 | ASSAPLGAGGQDTQY
13 | TRBJ1-2 | TRBV15 | ATSISGTGGNGYT
11 | TRBJ1-5 | TRBV18 | ASSPTGNQPQH
11 | TRBJ1-4 | TRBV6-5 | ASSLWEGEKLF
14 | TRBJ2-2 | TRBV28 | ASSPGDRNPTGELF
13 | TRBJ2-1 | TRBV11-2 | ASSPDRSSYNEQF
14 | TRBJ2-3 | TRBV6-6 | ASSPSGRAGTDTQY
14 | TRBJ2-3 | TRBV2 | ASRPGLAIGGDTQY
14 | TRBJ2-3 | TRBV7-9 | ASSSGLAGASDTQY
12 | TRBJ1-1 | TRBV7-6 | ASSPLGGQTEAF
13 | TRBJ1-5 | TRBV6-2/TRBV6-3 | ASSNPVGGNQPQH
14 | TRBJ2-3 | TRBV9 | ASSVGPSGVADTQY
13 | TRBJ1-1 | TRBV13 | ASSTGDFQALEAF
9 | TRBJ2-5 | TRBV6-5 | ASSRGGTQY
9 | TRBJ2-1 | TRBV14 | ASSHGTRDF
12 | TRBJ2-1 | TRBV6-4 | ASSTGLAGNEQF